This TCR beta chain was profiled in a study of blood T cells in healthy people across ages. The study's findings and limits: Donor CMV infection status was unknown, possibly confounding age-related changes in expanded clonotypes.

Then a second PCR, running roughly 7 to 11 cycles, was carried out with a sample-barcoded 5' primer and a J-beta primer mix. TCRdb reanalysed the 5' RACE reads using MiXCR and keeps one entry per CDR3 protein. Among roughly 1,700,000 distinct CDR3 sequences listed, 28% were seen once. Points on this clonotype: What it binds is not known.

Looked up from germline, CDR1 is SGHDT and CDR2 is YYEEEE. The CDR3 contains 16 residues. V lost 2 bases to trimming and J lost 4 bases, with 18 bases between them. The V call is TRBV5-6, the J call TRBJ2-5; D perhaps matches TRBD2 (5 bases). The TCR comes from a young woman in good health. Sequencing was done on a sample of blood. The CDR3 loop reads CASSLTTGFRRETQYF. CDR3 DNA: TGTGCCAGCAGCTTAACTACGGGATTCCGCAGAGAGACCCAGTACTTC.